This TCR beta chain was sequenced in a study of siplizumab effects on memory and regulatory T cells. The CDR3 runs to 15 residues. V lost 3 bases and J lost 3; bases outside the gene matches: 6. Germline V CDR1 and CDR2: MGHRA, YSYEKL. The repertoire was sequenced with immunoSEQ multiplex PCR; TCRdb's copy has only in-frame clones and lacks some. The sample holds some 100,000 clones, more than 85% seen once. The rearrangement joins TRBV4-1 to TRBJ2-7; TRBD1 aligns across 9 bases. The sequence was obtained from a human donor in good health. Source material: CD4+ T cells sorted from blood. The CDR3 DNA sequence: TGCGCCAGCAGCCACCCCGGACAGGGGATCTACGAGCAGTACTTC. Protein sequence: CASSHPGQGIYEQYF.